What follows are 28 T cell receptor beta chains derived from one specimen sequenced in a study of OX40 agonist ivuxolimab in advanced cancers. The repertoire was sequenced with immunoSEQ multiplex PCR; TCRdb's copy has only in-frame clones and lacks some. The profile shows fewer than 100,000 clones, about 89% of them singletons. The specimen comprised CD4+ or CD8+ T cells sorted from blood, sampled in a trial of the OX40 agonist ivuxolimab. These TCRs come from an adult with an advanced solid tumor such as melanoma, head and neck, liver or kidney cancer.

The rearrangement uses TRBV7-3 and TRBJ2-3, with D tentatively TRBD1 or TRBD2 (5 bases each). In germline, CDR1 is SGHTA, CDR2 FQGTGA. The CDR3 loop spans 15 amino acids. Trimming shortened V by 5 bases and J by 5 bases, and 17 bases separated the two germline ends. CDR3 sequence: CASSPTGRQLDTQYF. DNA of the CDR3: TGTGCCAGCAGCCCGACGGGGCGGCAATTAGATACGCAGTATTTT.

Only a few counts were recorded for this clone. The chain couples TRBV6-4 to TRBJ2-1, with 10 bases lining up with TRBD2. Trimming cost V 4 bases and J 7 bases; bases outside gene matches: 4. Per germline, CDR1 MRHNA and CDR2 SNTAGT. The CDR3 loop spans 14 amino acids. CDR3 sequence (DNA): TGTGCCAGCAGTGTTAGCGGGAGGAATAATGAGCAGTTCTTC. This gives the protein CASSVSGRNNEQFF.

V usage is TRBV6-5 and J usage is TRBJ2-4; 7 bases match TRBD1. The CDR3 has 15 amino acids. The V segment lost 6 bases and the J segment 1 base; nucleotides outside the gene matches: 6. Germline V gene sequence: CDR1 MNHEY, CDR2 SVGAGI. DNA of the CDR3: TGTGCCAGCAGGGGACAGCCGACCGCCAAAAACATTCAGTACTTC. Amino acids: CASRGQPTAKNIQYF.

The chain recombines TRBV19 with TRBJ2-1; TRBD1 matches at 7 bases. CDR3 length: 15 amino acids. J gave up 6 bases and V 4 bases, and 9 bases lay outside the gene matches. Germline values: CDR1 LNHDA, CDR2 SQIVND (reference sequence). For the CDR3, the DNA is TGTGCCAGTAGTAACAACAGGGGTCCTCTCAATGAGCAGTTCTTC. It specifies CASSNNRGPLNEQFF. The entire variable domain, with the rest obtained from reference TRBV19 and TRBJ2-1, is as follows: DGGITQSPKYLFRKEGQNVTLSCEQNLNHDAMYWYRQDPGQGLRLIYYSQIVNDFQKGDIAEGYSVSREKKESFPLTVTSAQKNPTAFYLCASSNNRGPLNEQFFGPGTRLTVL.

The chain is built from TRBV28 and TRBJ1-6; TRBD1 matches 9 bases. This CDR3 contains 15 residues. Germline V gives CDR1 MDHEN, CDR2 SYDVKM. After removal of 6 bases from V and 9 bases from J, the junction contained 9 bases not matched to a gene. The CDR3 sequence is CASSPPGQGTSPLHF. The CDR3 nucleotides are TGTGCCAGCAGCCCCCCGGGACAGGGTACTTCACCCCTCCACTTT.

The J gene is TRBJ1-5, the V gene TRBV6-5, with D uncertain. This CDR3 is 14 amino acids long. V was trimmed by 5 bases and J by 1 base, leaving 9 bases between them. Germline V lookup: CDR1 MNHEY, CDR2 SVGAGI. The DNA for the CDR3 is TGTGCCAGCAGTGATCGCAGCAGCAATCAGCCCCAGCATTTT. As protein: CASSDRSSNQPQHF.

The rearrangement uses TRBV9 and TRBJ2-3; no definite D call. The germline gives CDR1 SGDLS, CDR2 YYNGEE. The CDR3 is 15 residues long. V lost 0 bases and J 5 bases, leaving 13 bases between the germline ends. CDR3 region: CASSVEGHRGDTQYF. DNA for the CDR3: TGTGCCAGCAGCGTAGAAGGCCATCGAGGAGATACGCAGTATTTT.

This clone was detected a few times. The chain recombines TRBV19 with TRBJ1-1; D is unclear. This CDR3 has 14 residues. V was cut by 5 bases and J by 1 base, with 11 bases left in between. The germline CDR1 and CDR2 sequences are LNHDA and SQIVND (reference sequence). CDR3 DNA: TGTGCCAGTAGTCCGCGGGCCTCGAACACTGAAGCTTTCTTT. This gives the protein CASSPRASNTEAFF.

The rearrangement joins TRBV6-5 to TRBJ2-3; D perhaps matches TRBD2 (5 bases). Germline V gene data show CDR1 as MNHEY and CDR2 as SVGAGI. The CDR3 length is 14 residues. V was shortened by 4 bases and J by 0 bases, with 8 bases between the two germline ends. The CDR3 DNA sequence: TGTGCCAGCAGTTCTGCGGGTAGCACAGATACGCAGTATTTT. Protein: CASSSAGSTDTQYF.

In its sample, this clone was seen once. The chain carries TRBV7-8 and TRBJ1-2; D unresolved. Trimming left V 3 bases short and J 2 bases short, with 13 bases between. Germline V gene lookup returns CDR1 SGHVS and CDR2 FQNEAQ. This CDR3 spans 15 amino acids. Here the CDR3 DNA reads TGTGCCAGCAGCTTCGCACTTGCCGCAAACTATGGCTACACCTTC. Amino acids: CASSFALAANYGYTF.

The V call is TRBV5-1, the J call TRBJ2-7, with D unclear. This CDR3 comprises 13 residues. From germline, CDR1 is SGHRS and CDR2 YFSETQ. V was clipped by 3 bases and J by 0 bases, with 7 bases between them. The CDR3 DNA reads TGCGCCAGCAGCTCCAGAGTCTCCTACGAGCAGTACTTC. Translating it yields CASSSRVSYEQYF.

The chain employs TRBV7-9 and TRBJ2-3; unclear D gene. Germline V gene lookup returns CDR1 SEHNR and CDR2 FQNEAQ (reference sequence). V dropped 2 bases and J dropped 4 bases, with 19 bases sitting between them. CDR3 length equals 17 residues. CDR3: CASSLWRWEYRSDTQYF. CDR3 coding DNA: TGTGCCAGCAGCTTATGGAGATGGGAATACCGATCAGATACGCAGTATTTT. The complete variable domain, with remaining parts taken from reference TRBV7-9 and TRBJ2-3, reads DTGVSQNPRHKITKRGQNVTFRCDPISEHNRLYWYRQTLGQGPEFLTYFQNEAQLEKSRLLSDRFSAERPKGSFSTLEIQRTEQGDSAMYLCASSLWRWEYRSDTQYFGPGTRLTVL.

The chain is built from TRBV7-8 and TRBJ1-1, with a weak D call TRBD1 (5 bases). Germline-derived CDR1 and CDR2 are SGHVS and FQNEAQ. The V and J ends lost 3 bases and 1 base respectively, with 6 bases between them. CDR3 length: 13 residues. CDR3 DNA sequence: TGTGCCAGCAGCTTTACAGGGAACACTGAAGCTTTCTTT. Translated, it gives CASSFTGNTEAFF.

The chain employs TRBV7-9 and TRBJ2-3; 12 positions match TRBD2. The CDR3 consists of 16 residues. Germline CDR1 is SEHNR and CDR2 is FQNEAQ (reference sequence). With 4 bases clipped from V and 5 bases from J, the junction kept 7 bases outside the gene matches. CDR3 sequence: CASSSSSGRAVDTQYF. CDR3 nucleotide sequence: TGTGCCAGCAGCTCTTCTAGCGGGAGGGCAGTAGATACGCAGTATTTT.

Regarding this clone: The same CDR3 arises from other DNA sequences in this sample as well. The V call is TRBV19, the J call TRBJ2-5; D ambiguous. Trimming removed 3 bases at V and 4 bases at J, with 12 bases between. The CDR3 is made up of 14 amino acids. Per the germline V gene, CDR1 is LNHDA and CDR2 is SQIVND (reference sequence). Written as DNA, the CDR3 is TGTGCCAGTAGTATCGACGGGCGGAGAGAGACCCAGTACTTC. Amino acid sequence: CASSIDGRRETQYF.

J is TRBJ2-3 and V is TRBV5-1; D ambiguous. This CDR3 contains 12 residues. The germline V gene encodes CDR1 SGHRS and CDR2 YFSETQ. V was pared by 1 base and J by 6 bases, with 6 bases between. CDR3 amino acids: CASSLSSDTQYF. In DNA form, the CDR3 reads TGCGCCAGCAGCTTGTCAAGCGATACGCAGTATTTT.

This chain connects TRBV5-4 to TRBJ2-7, with 10 positions matching TRBD2. After removal of 2 bases from V and 3 bases from J, the junction contained 8 bases not matched to a gene. The CDR3 is 16 residues long. Germline CDR1 SGHNT, CDR2 YYREEE (reference sequence). The CDR3 reads CASSLGASGRFYEQYF. CDR3 nucleotides: TGTGCCAGCAGCTTAGGCGCTAGCGGGAGATTCTACGAGCAGTACTTC.

The J gene is TRBJ2-2, the V gene TRBV5-1; 7 nucleotides agree with TRBD2. V lost 4 bases, J lost 5 bases, and 8 bases stayed unmatched. CDR3 length: 15 residues. Per the germline V gene, CDR1 is SGHRS and CDR2 is YFSETQ. The CDR3 loop reads CASSTSSGRTGELFF. The CDR3 nucleotides read TGCGCCAGCAGCACGTCTAGCGGAAGGACCGGGGAGCTGTTTTTT.

V is TRBV14 and J is TRBJ2-6; D call uncertain. V dropped 2 bases and J dropped 0 bases, with 2 bases sitting between them. Germline V gene data show CDR1 as SGHDN and CDR2 as FVKESK. CDR3 length equals 14 residues. CDR3 DNA sequence: TGTGCCAGCAGCCAAAGCTCTGGGGCCAACGTCCTGACTTTC. This encodes CASSQSSGANVLTF.

V is TRBV2 and J is TRBJ2-5; 8 positions agree with TRBD2. The CDR3 is 14 residues long. The junction had 8 bases not matched to a gene; V was cut back by 8 bases and J by 3 bases. Germline CDR1 is SNHLY and CDR2 is FYNNEI. The CDR3 loop reads CASGPLADEETQYF. Here the CDR3 DNA reads TGTGCCAGCGGCCCACTAGCGGATGAAGAGACCCAGTACTTC.

This clone was detected only once. CDR3 nucleotides: TGCGCCAGCAGCCTCAGTGGGGTGGGGTCCGCTTGGTCACCCCTCCACTTT. This translates into CASSLSGVGSAWSPLHF. The chain uses TRBV5-1 and TRBJ1-6; D gene unclear. V lost 4 bases, J lost 10 bases, and 24 bases lay in between. From germline, CDR1 is SGHRS and CDR2 YFSETQ. The length of the CDR3 is 17 residues.

The chain employs TRBV7-2 and TRBJ2-3; 11 bases agree with TRBD2. The junction had 7 bases not matched to a gene; V was cut back by 5 bases and J by 3 bases. Germline loops: CDR1 SGHTA, CDR2 FQGNSA. The CDR3 has 16 residues. The CDR3 DNA reads TGTGCCAGCAGCATTACCGGGACTAGCGGTACAGATACGCAGTATTTT. Residues: CASSITGTSGTDTQYF.

In DNA form, the CDR3 reads TGTGCCAGCTCACCGGGGGCTGGAAACACCATATATTTT. As protein: CASSPGAGNTIYF. The V and J genes are TRBV18 and TRBJ1-3; maybe TRBD1 (5 bases). The V gene's germline CDR1 is KGHSH and CDR2 LQKENI. V dropped 3 bases and J dropped 2 bases, with 5 bases sitting between them. The CDR3 has 13 residues. The full variable domain, its missing parts supplied by reference TRBV18 and TRBJ1-3, is NAGVMQNPRHLVRRRGQEARLRCSPMKGHSHVYWYRQLPEEGLKFMVYLQKENIIDESGMPKERFSAEFPKEGPSILRIQQVVRGDSAAYFCASSPGAGNTIYFGEGSWLTVV.

This clone occurred once. The rearrangement links TRBV27 to TRBJ2-2; a weak D match, TRBD2 (6 bases). The CDR3 sequence is 12 residues long. Trimming removed 6 bases at V and 6 bases at J, with 8 bases between. Germline CDR1 and CDR2: MNHEY and SMNVEV (reference sequence). CDR3 DNA: TGTGCCAGCAGGCGGGAACCCGGGGAGCTGTTTTTT. The encoded protein is CASRREPGELFF.

This clone was seen a single time. The chain employs TRBV15 and TRBJ1-1; no clear D. Between the trimmed V and J ends, which lost 9 bases and 1 base, there was a span of 12 bases. Germline V CDR1 and CDR2: LNHNV, YYDKDF (reference sequence). The CDR3 extends over 13 amino acids. For the CDR3, the DNA is TGTGCCACGACGGCCCTAGGGAACACTGAAGCTTTCTTT. It is translated as CATTALGNTEAFF.

This clone was recorded once. The J gene is TRBJ2-7, the V gene TRBV6-5; D possibly corresponds to TRBD2 (5 bases). Germline V lookup: CDR1 MNHEY, CDR2 SVGAGI. V was clipped by 3 bases and J by 0 bases, with 9 bases between them. The CDR3 covers 14 residues. The CDR3 bases are TGTGCCAGCAGTTATCGCGAGGGCTCCTACGAGCAGTACTTC. Translating it yields CASSYREGSYEQYF.

This chain joins TRBV7-8 and TRBJ2-6; tentative D call: TRBD2 (5 bases). Germline CDR1 reads SGHVS; CDR2 reads FQNEAQ. Trimming removed 2 bases at V and 4 bases at J, with 12 bases between. This CDR3 is built from 16 residues. In DNA, the CDR3 is TGTGCCAGCAGCTTAATGGTAGGGAGCGGGGCCAACGTCCTGACTTTC. Translation gives CASSLMVGSGANVLTF.

V is TRBV7-9 and J is TRBJ2-5; 7 bases are a match to TRBD2. The closer fit of TRBJ2-7 to the DNA end suggests the J call may be wrong. Germline V gene lookup returns CDR1 SEHNR and CDR2 FQNEAQ (reference sequence). This CDR3 region has 14 residues. The CDR3 region has the DNA TGTGCCAGCAGCTTGGGCGGGAGCCCCTACGAGCAGTACTTC. It translates to CASSLGGSPYEQYF.